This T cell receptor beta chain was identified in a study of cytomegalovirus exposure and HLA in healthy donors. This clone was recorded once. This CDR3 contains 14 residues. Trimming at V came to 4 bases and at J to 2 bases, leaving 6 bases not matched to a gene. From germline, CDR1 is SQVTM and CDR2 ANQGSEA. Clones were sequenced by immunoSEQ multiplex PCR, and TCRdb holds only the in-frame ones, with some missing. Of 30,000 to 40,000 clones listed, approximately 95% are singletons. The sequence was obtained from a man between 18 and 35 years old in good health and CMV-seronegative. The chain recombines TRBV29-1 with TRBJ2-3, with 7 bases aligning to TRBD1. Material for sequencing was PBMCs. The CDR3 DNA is TGCAGCGTTGTCAAGGGGGCTTACACAGATACGCAGTATTTT. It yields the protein CSVVKGAYTDTQYF.